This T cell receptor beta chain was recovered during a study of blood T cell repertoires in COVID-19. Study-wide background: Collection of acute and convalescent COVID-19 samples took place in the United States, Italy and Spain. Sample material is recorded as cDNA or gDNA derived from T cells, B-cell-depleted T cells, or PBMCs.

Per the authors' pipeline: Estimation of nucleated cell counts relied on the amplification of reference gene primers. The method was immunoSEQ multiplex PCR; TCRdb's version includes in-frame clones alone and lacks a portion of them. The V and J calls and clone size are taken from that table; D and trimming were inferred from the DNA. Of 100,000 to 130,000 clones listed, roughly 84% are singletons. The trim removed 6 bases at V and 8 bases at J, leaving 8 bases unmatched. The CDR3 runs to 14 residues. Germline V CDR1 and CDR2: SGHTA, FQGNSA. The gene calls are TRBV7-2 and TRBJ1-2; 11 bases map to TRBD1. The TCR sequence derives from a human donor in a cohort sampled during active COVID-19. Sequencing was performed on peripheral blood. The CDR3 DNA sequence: TGTGCCAGCAGGAGGACAGGGGGCGCGGCGGGCTACACCTTC. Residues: CASRRTGGAAGYTF.